The clone carrying this T cell receptor beta chain was recorded once. Separate cDNA molecules each had unique molecular identifiers attached to them. MiXCR, applied by TCRdb to the 5' RACE reads, yields one record per CDR3 protein. The data show tens of thousands of distinct CDR3 sequences, with around 10% seen just once and roughly 4.8% held by the top ten. The data were taken from a study of early T cells in non-severe SARS-CoV-2 infection. Trimming took off 4 bases at V and 3 bases at J, with 12 bases between the two ends. The CDR3 contains 14 residues. Per germline, CDR1 SEHNR and CDR2 FQNEAQ (reference sequence).

The input for sequencing was whole blood, taken at baseline. The source of this sequence is an adult who was a healthcare worker with PCR-confirmed SARS-CoV-2 infection or an uninfected control (not recorded which). The V and J genes are TRBV7-9 and TRBJ1-1; perhaps TRBD1 as D (5 bases). CDR3 amino acids: CASSSMGRDTEAFF. The CDR3 region has the DNA TGTGCCAGCAGCTCCATGGGACGGGACACTGAAGCTTTCTTT.